The subject of this entry is one TCR beta chain. Its binding antigen is unknown. Base qualities are not at hand, and no much larger clone is one base apart. Whole blood was collected in K2EDTA tubes by collaborating institutions according to the institutions' own protocols. For TCRbeta analysis, collaborators shipped samples in one of three forms: frozen whole blood, isolated PBMCs, or DNA extracted from either of those sample types. This sample is drawn from a study of blood T cell repertoires in COVID-19 (dated by TCRdb to the early 2020s). Broadly, across the study: Samples from collaborators originated in the United States, Italy and Spain and spanned both the acute and convalescent phases of COVID-19. A de-identified subject ID, COVID-19 status, age in years and sex were almost always included in the sample metadata. Where HLA class I and class II types were available, the types were taken from metadata supplied by the sample provider, not from assay-based typing. The prospective study material was composed of cDNA or gDNA derived from T cells, B-cell-depleted T cells, or PBMCs. The repertoires were released in a freely available public database intended as a resource for research on the immune response to SARS-CoV-2. Samples came from the ongoing ImmuneRACE study (first 160 participants) plus 1,254 subjects from 6 global collaborators. Subjects who had been exposed to COVID-19, were actively infected with it, or had recovered from it provided the deeply sampled blood TCRbeta repertoires that made up the dataset.

TCRbeta CDR3 regions were amplified from genomic DNA using the immunoSEQ Assay, a bias-controlled multiplex PCR. The original methods were these. The number of nucleated cells in each sample was estimated from the amplification of reference gene primers within the assay. Sequence reads were collapsed and filtered to measure the absolute abundance of every unique TCRbeta CDR3 rearrangement. Productive Simpson clonality was computed per sample as the square root of Simpson's diversity index over productive rearrangements. The source is immuneACCESS, and TCRdb retained only in-frame sequences with V and J called. Part of the clones is not carried over; for the studies checked, unresolved V genes explain less than half of this, and the remainder is unexplained. The V and J calls and clone size were taken over from that table, and D and trimming were inferred from the DNA. Here the sample has 45,000 to 55,000 clones; less than 90% occur a single time. The ten most abundant clones make up roughly 5% of the sample.

The CDR3 measures 14 amino acids from cysteine to phenylalanine. The kept DNA is CDR3 alone, 42 bases in frame from the first base. CDR1 is given as MDHEN and CDR2 as SYDVKM, both from the germline V gene. Here V drops 5 bases and J drops 3 bases, and the junction holds 3 bases not matched to any gene. The investigation overall reported the following: The quantity of clinical and demographic metadata differed by source and by participant and was supplied without curation.

The V gene is TRBV28 and the J gene is TRBJ2-1, and TRBD2 aligns with 8 junction nucleotides. The sequence came from a human donor in a cohort sampled during active COVID-19. Source material: peripheral blood. CDR3 protein: CASSPGGLYNEQFF. The DNA sequence is TGTGCCAGCAGTCCGGGGGGGCTCTACAATGAGCAGTTCTTC.